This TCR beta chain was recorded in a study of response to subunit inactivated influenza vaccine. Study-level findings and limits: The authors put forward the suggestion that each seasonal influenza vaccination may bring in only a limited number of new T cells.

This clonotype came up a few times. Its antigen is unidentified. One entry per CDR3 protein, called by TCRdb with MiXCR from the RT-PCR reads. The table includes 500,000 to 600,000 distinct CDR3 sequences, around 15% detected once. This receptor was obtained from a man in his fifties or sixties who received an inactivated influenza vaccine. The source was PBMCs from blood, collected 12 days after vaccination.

CDR3: CATSDRSTGAGNEQFF. In DNA form, the CDR3 reads TGTGCCACCAGTGACCGCTCGACGGGGGCTGGCAATGAGCAGTTCTTC. The V gene is TRBV24-1, the J gene TRBJ2-1; the D gene could be TRBD1 or TRBD2 (6 bases each). The CDR3 is 16 residues long. Trimming pared 4 bases from V and 6 bases from J, leaving 18 bases between. Germline loops: CDR1 KGHDR, CDR2 SFDVKD.